The entry below gives a single T cell receptor (beta chain) sequence along with its context. The antigen is undetermined. The sample belongs to a study of blood T cells in healthy people across ages. Next came a second PCR, run for about 7 to 12 cycles, which used a sample-barcoded 5' primer along with a J-beta primer mix. From the 5' RACE reads, TCRdb called clonotypes with MiXCR, one entry per CDR3 protein. The table shows hundreds of thousands of distinct CDR3 sequences, with nearly 60% occurring only once. V lost 3 bases and J lost 2, with 15 bases in between. Germline V gene data show CDR1 as SGDLS and CDR2 as YYNGEE. The CDR3 is 16 amino acids. General study points: In these data, TCR beta diversity tracked strongly with naive T cell percentage.

This chain links TRBV9 with TRBJ2-1; tentatively, D is TRBD2 (6 bases). This TCR was recovered from a young man in good health. Material for sequencing was blood. The CDR3 spells CASSARGAGTYNEQFF. Written as DNA, the CDR3 is TGTGCCAGCAGCGCCCGAGGCGCGGGGACCTACAATGAGCAGTTCTTC.